This TCR beta chain originates from a study of cytomegalovirus exposure and HLA in healthy donors (dated by TCRdb to 2016 to 2017). With regard to the full study: An earlier analysis of under 600 of the donors reported 250 to 350 Gb of sequence data and 100 million to 130 million unique TCR beta sequences from around 200 million T cells. Every discovery cohort repertoire had been produced on one sequencing platform. Donor age, sex, ethnicity and CMV serostatus were compiled alongside the repertoire data. High-throughput TCR immunosequencing, statistical association of individual TCRs with disease status, and machine learning were combined to predict cytomegalovirus infection status. The genetic ancestry cluster associated with self-reported Caucasian donors included 80% to 90% of the roughly 400 genotyped donors. HLA typing covered class I and class II loci at four-digit resolution. Among about 410 genotyped donors of the cohort, an average of approximately 220,000 unique TCR beta nucleotide sequences was sequenced per donor, of which approximately 19% were non-productive. The number of donors typed differed by locus, with 629-630 for A, B, C, DRB1 and DQB1, 522 for DQA1, approximately 570 for DPA1, and over 400 for DPB1. The T cell repertoires of 670 or so subjects were profiled by immunosequencing and related to cytomegalovirus serostatus. A later genetic analysis used genome-wide SNP genotypes for about 60% of the roughly 700 donors, treating that subset as a discovery cohort. Besides the first cohort of approximately 670 subjects, a separate validation cohort made up of 90 to 150 different subjects was used. A later analysis re-examined previously published TCR beta repertoires from more than 550 donors and added high-resolution HLA genotyping to investigate patterns of TCR occurrence. The aim of the study was to test whether cataloging public T cell receptors could identify signatures of past pathogen exposure. An earlier analysis of 587 of the donors used high-throughput TCR beta sequencing to judge whether each TCR beta V gene segment behaved as functional or pseudogenic. Several DR-DQ haplotypes were handled as single units for association and clustering, since linkage in the cohort was strong. Rather than drawing on any new phenotypic data, the later analysis identified candidate immune exposures from TCR beta sequences and the way those sequences occurred across donors. Approximately 310 gigabases of sequencing data and approximately 80 million unique TCR sequences were included in an early release covering several hundred HLA-typed donors.

In the germline V gene, CDR1 corresponds to SGHTA and CDR2 to FQGNSA. The CDR3 goes from the cysteine to the phenylalanine over 17 residues. Only the CDR3 portion is preserved as DNA: 51 bases, with reading frame beginning at the first base. V lost 5 bases and J lost 2 bases; the stretch between them is 19 bases long. The cohort comprised approximately 700 healthy bone marrow donors. Cohort members were all nominally healthy when sampled, although unrecorded immune exposures were likely present. The donor was CMV seropositive and was included in the group of approximately 300 seropositive cohort members. Every donor gave a peripheral blood sample, and the peripheral blood mononuclear cells from that sample were used for TCR beta sequencing. Genomic DNA was extracted from the blood cell samples with the Qiagen DNeasy Blood Extraction Kit. About this clone itself: The clone's antigen remains unknown. Per-base quality was not reported, and no clone a single base away is much larger than it.

What the authors observed across the whole study: The authors suggested that the approach could potentially be generalized to other disease states and immunological phenotypes. Several of the top co-occurrence clusters appeared to be linked to parvovirus B19, influenza, CMV and Epstein-Barr virus, according to a later analysis. V-gene and J-gene trimming of TCR beta chains was associated with a missense DCLRE1C variant in a later genetic analysis, and the association was replicated in an independent cohort. In both the original and validation cohorts, the classifier was reported to diagnose cytomegalovirus status with high specificity and sensitivity. At a false discovery rate of 0.05, a later analysis linked 15,000 to 20,000 TCR beta sequences to specific HLA alleles. Most CMV-associated TCR beta chains appeared to be HLA-restricted in a later analysis, and the HLA associations seemed to be driven largely by CMV exposure. A few of the identified cytomegalovirus-associated TCR beta chains were confirmed in vitro to be specific for cytomegalovirus antigens. A later analysis found that TCR association rates varied across HLA loci, with DRB1 alleles showing the most associated TCRs and HLA-C alleles the fewest. A further reported finding was that TCR beta sequences accurately predicted the HLA-A and HLA-B alleles for most subjects in the first cohort. A later genetic analysis reported fewer N-insertions in productive TCRs among donors in an Asian-associated ancestry cluster than the roughly 700-donor mean. Because counts were too low, roughly 17 rarely observed V segments, including chromosome 9 orphons, were left out of the earlier analysis of several hundred of the donors. Compared with equally common non-associated chains, HLA-associated TCR beta chains in a later analysis were more clonally expanded and had lower generation probabilities. This cohort had only TCR beta chains sequenced, and the lack of alpha or paired-chain data limited which features could be detected. The 87-base-pair reads could not distinguish some IMGT-functional V segments, including TRBV6-2 and TRBV6-3, so those segments were excluded. Because some donors lacked HLA typing at each locus, the association tests relied only on the typed subset. A cluster of highly shared sequence variants was judged likely to be a technical artifact of the sequencing pipeline. Strong co-occurrence of HLA alleles, especially DR and DQ, made assigning TCR associations to individual alleles difficult. Immune exposure information for the cohort was limited to CMV serostatus. Correlated functional status among segregating V segments might reflect linkage disequilibrium, but an unknown experimental factor could not be ruled out. In an earlier analysis of fewer than 750 of the donors, most TCR beta V segments were observed in productive rearrangements about 87% or about 30% of the time, broadly matching IMGT annotations. The study gave a list of 150 to 200 TCR beta chains associated with cytomegalovirus. Most TCR sequences were seen in very few donors, while some public TCRs were found in many individuals. Sequencing depth was assumed to be roughly uniform across donors in the presence/absence analyses, though that assumption may not hold.

The library was prepared using the immunoSEQ multiplex PCR assay. A mixture of 60 forward primers for TCR Vbeta segments and 13 reverse primers for TCR Jbeta segments was used in the multiplex PCR. Amplification of the CDR3 region of rearranged TCR beta genes was performed with a multiplex PCR assay on genomic DNA. Amplified TCR beta libraries were sequenced as 87-base-pair reads on the Illumina HiSeq System. The authors' pipeline ran thus. A later analysis counted tens of millions of unique TCR beta chains across the 550 to 750 repertoires, and around 9.9 million of these chains were shared by at least two donors. To remove PCR and sequencing errors, raw reads were error-corrected and collapsed into unique sequences using a nearest-neighbor algorithm that merged closely related sequences. Alignment of CDR3 sequences to IMGT reference sequences was used to assign V, D and J gene segments. For a sequence to be retained, a match of at least six nucleotides was required to both a V gene segment and a J gene segment. Rearrangements were called productive when the CDR3 lacked stop codons and stayed in frame with V and J; all others were non-productive. Following IMGT convention, CDR3 was defined as the stretch from the second conserved V-encoded cysteine to the conserved J-encoded phenylalanine. In an earlier analysis of approximately 500 of the donors, sequences lacking an unambiguous match to a single V gene segment were excluded. In an earlier analysis of 587 of the donors, V segments were called functional above 56.7% productive rearrangements and were called segregating when the between-donor standard deviation exceeded 5%. A statistical classification framework was built to diagnose cytomegalovirus status from the catalog of TCR beta chain sequences. In a later analysis, V and J genes were assigned by comparing TCR nucleotide sequences against IMGT/GENE-DB human TR gene sequences. The TCRdist pipeline was used in a later analysis to assign CDR3 sequences and most-parsimonious VDJ recombination scenarios. A later analysis defined each TCR beta chain by its CDR3 amino acid sequence plus V-gene family, and excluded reads lacking a unique V-gene family. In a later analysis, fewer than 600 highly shared, low-generation-probability nucleotide sequences were removed to address suspected cross-contamination and a sequencing artifact. In a later analysis, a clonal expansion index for each public chain was calculated from normalized within-repertoire ranks of inferred template counts. Generation probabilities in a later analysis came from a VDJ recombination model fitted to out-of-frame rearrangements, and those results were checked against IGoR. In a later analysis, hypergeometric tests were used to score TCR-TCR, TCR-HLA and TCR-CMV co-occurrence, with a repertoire-size bias correction applied to TCR pairs. In a later analysis, false discovery rates were estimated by permuting HLA or CMV assignments 20 times. In a later analysis, co-occurring TCRs were grouped using DBSCAN, and TCRdist sequence similarity was added for clustering within HLA-allele-positive subsets. Repertoires with fewer than 30,000 or more than 120,000 public chains were left out of co-occurrence clustering, as were a few repertoires with anomalous nucleotide sharing. TCRdb provides this immuneACCESS table in a form limited to in-frame rearrangements. Some clones are lacking; in checked studies, under half of them reflect an unresolved V gene, and why the rest are absent is not known. From that table come the V and J calls and clone size; the DNA was used to work out D and trimming. A total of some 200,000 clones appear in this sample, around 64% of them only once. The leading ten clones occupy roughly 2.5% of the sample.

Material for sequencing was PBMCs. This receptor was taken from a man aged 35 to 55 in good health and CMV-seropositive. Recombination joined TRBV7-2 with TRBJ1-5, and perhaps TRBD1 as D gene, on 5 matching bases. The nucleotide sequence is TGTGCCAGCAGCCCACGGGCGGGGGGGGAAGGCAATCAGCCCCAGCATTTT. The translation is CASSPRAGGEGNQPQHF.